Listed below are T cell receptor beta chains from one sample, sequenced in a study of T cell responses to AZD1222 COVID-19 vaccine. Assay used: immunoSEQ multiplex PCR; TCRdb lists only in-frame clones, some missing. The sample contains around 160,000 clones, around 83% of which appear only once. The material sequenced was peripheral blood, taken on day 0 of MenACWY control vaccination. The receptors here all came from an adult in good health. The CDR3 runs from the conserved cysteine through the conserved F or W. The order of the fields is CDR3 length, J gene, V gene, clone size, CDR3 protein. Expanded clones get a size class; other rows say once, few or many, or leave the size out.

cdr3_length: 14; j_call: TRBJ2-1; v_call: TRBV6-5; clone_size: NA; cdr3_aa: CASSSGQGGNEQFF
cdr3_length: 14; j_call: TRBJ1-2; v_call: TRBV19; clone_size: once; cdr3_aa: CASSPGTGLYGYTF
cdr3_length: 15; j_call: TRBJ2-5; v_call: TRBV13; clone_size: NA; cdr3_aa: CASSFRQGREETQYF
cdr3_length: 15; j_call: TRBJ1-3; v_call: TRBV5-1; clone_size: NA; cdr3_aa: CASSPKGRGTNTIYF
cdr3_length: 13; j_call: TRBJ2-2; v_call: TRBV2; clone_size: once; cdr3_aa: CASSTQGGGELFF
cdr3_length: 15; j_call: TRBJ1-2; v_call: TRBV2; clone_size: NA; cdr3_aa: CASNYRTGAYGGYTF
cdr3_length: 14; j_call: TRBJ2-2; v_call: TRBV5-1; clone_size: NA; cdr3_aa: CASSTGHRSGELFF
cdr3_length: 15; j_call: TRBJ1-6; v_call: TRBV28; clone_size: NA; cdr3_aa: CASSPPAGGYSPLHF
cdr3_length: 17; j_call: TRBJ1-4; v_call: TRBV4-1; clone_size: NA; cdr3_aa: CASSQGNRGGDNEKLFF
cdr3_length: 14; j_call: TRBJ1-1; v_call: TRBV18; clone_size: NA; cdr3_aa: CASSSALLNTEAFF
cdr3_length: 16; j_call: TRBJ1-5; v_call: TRBV11-2; clone_size: NA; cdr3_aa: CASSPGTGRSNQPQHF
cdr3_length: 13; j_call: TRBJ2-3; v_call: TRBV29-1; clone_size: NA; cdr3_aa: CSVEIDSGYTQYF
cdr3_length: 15; j_call: TRBJ1-5; v_call: TRBV5-1; clone_size: NA; cdr3_aa: CASSLGTHSNQPQHF
cdr3_length: 12; j_call: TRBJ1-1; v_call: TRBV5-1; clone_size: NA; cdr3_aa: CASSLEGGVAFF
cdr3_length: 15; j_call: TRBJ2-1; v_call: TRBV9; clone_size: NA; cdr3_aa: CASSVNAGGPYEQFF
cdr3_length: 13; j_call: TRBJ1-2; v_call: TRBV18; clone_size: once; cdr3_aa: CASSPEGDYGYTF
cdr3_length: 15; j_call: TRBJ2-1; v_call: TRBV5-1; clone_size: NA; cdr3_aa: CASSLDRGSYNEQFF
cdr3_length: 12; j_call: TRBJ2-7; v_call: TRBV14; clone_size: few; cdr3_aa: CASSQDHYEQYF
cdr3_length: 16; j_call: TRBJ2-2; v_call: TRBV10-3; clone_size: NA; cdr3_aa: CATATDVPSNTGELFF
cdr3_length: 17; j_call: TRBJ2-1; v_call: TRBV18; clone_size: NA; cdr3_aa: CASSPYQLAGGRNEQFF